This TCR beta chain comes out of a study of Graves' ophthalmopathy and Graves' hyperthyroidism. Study-level points and caveats: Ophthalmopathy progression prediction by the model yielded a sensitivity of 55% to 71% and a specificity of under 85%.

The CDR3 is made up of 15 amino acids. V lost 6 bases and J lost 1, with 12 bases in between. CDR1 is SNHLY, CDR2 FYNNEI, per germline. Transcripts of RNA were the source for amplifying TCR beta CDR3 regions. The first round was an RT-PCR with HTBI primers, and the second round was a multiplex PCR. MiXCR was run by TCRdb on the multiplex PCR reads, yielding one entry per CDR3 protein. The sample comprises 1 million to 1.3 million distinct CDR3 sequences, about two fifths of which are singletons, and more than 9.5% rests with the top ten. No donor had other autoimmune disease, uncontrolled infection, pregnancy or lactation. For this clonotype: What it recognizes is unknown.

The rearrangement uses TRBV2 and TRBJ2-2, with D tentatively TRBD1 or TRBD2 (5 bases each). The receptor's source is an adult man with Graves' hyperthyroidism. The sample consisted of peripheral blood or thyroid tissue (not recorded which). Here the CDR3 reads CASRKRDLNTGELFF. CDR3 bases: TGTGCCAGCAGAAAACGGGACCTGAACACCGGGGAGCTGTTTTTT.